This T cell receptor (beta chain) was obtained from a study of T cell clonotyping in hematopoietic cell transplantation. Broader study findings: Pathologically expanded recipient clonotypes increased progressively from day 30 to day 180 as diversity fell. Without cell sorting, CD4 versus CD8 contributions remain unresolved.

Samples: about 28 days before transplant, then days 30, 100 and 180 after. The table came from immunoSEQ multiplex PCR; TCRdb's copy has only in-frame clones and leaves some out. The table lists over 8,000 clones, roughly 80% of them singletons. V lost 0 bases and J lost 4; bases outside the gene matches: 2. CDR3 length: 15 residues. Germline V lookup: CDR1 SEHNR, CDR2 FQNEAQ (reference sequence). As concerns this clone: Its antigen remains unknown.

The TCR comes from a female patient between 50 and 59 years old who had an allogeneic stem cell transplant from an unrelated donor, so the T cells may come from the graft donor. Some clones in this sample may be carry-over from other donors' samples. The specimen was peripheral blood mononuclear cells, collected 180 days after allogeneic stem cell transplant. This chain uses TRBV7-9 with TRBJ2-7; TRBD1 matches at 11 bases. The CDR3 nucleotides are TGTGCCAGCAGCTTAGCGGACAGGGGGCGGTACGAGCAGTACTTC. Its protein product is CASSLADRGRYEQYF. The full variable domain, with the rest looked up from reference TRBV7-9 and TRBJ2-7, is DTGVSQNPRHKITKRGQNVTFRCDPISEHNRLYWYRQTLGQGPEFLTYFQNEAQLEKSRLLSDRFSAERPKGSFSTLEIQRTEQGDSAMYLCASSLADRGRYEQYFGPGTRLTVT.